Listed below are T cell receptor beta chains from one sample, sequenced in a study of CD8 T cells in ankylosing spondylitis. TCRdb independently ran MiXCR on the 5' RACE reads; one entry per CDR3 protein. Found here are fewer than 750,000 distinct CDR3 sequences, 15% to 20% of them singletons; the top ten hold around 20%. Sequenced input: blood, either unsorted or a sorted T cell fraction (not recorded which). Receptor source: a male donor with ankylosing spondylitis. The CDR3 runs from the conserved cysteine through the conserved F or W. Each record gives: J gene, clone size, V gene, D gene, CDR3 protein, CDR3 DNA. D genes are given only for firm matches. For some rows the clone size is stated as once, few or many, or as a class when expanded; others skip it.

j_call: TRBJ2-2; clone_size: few; v_call: TRBV6-1; d_call: .; cdr3_aa: CASSGLPAGELFF; cdr3_nt: TGTGCCAGCAGTGGACTACCGGCCGGGGAGCTGTTTTTT
j_call: TRBJ2-3; clone_size: few; v_call: TRBV6-1; d_call: TRBD2; cdr3_aa: CAVRTSVGNTQYF; cdr3_nt: TGTGCCGTCCGGACTAGCGTTGGCAATACGCAGTATTTT
j_call: TRBJ2-7; clone_size: .; v_call: TRBV12-3/TRBV12-4; d_call: TRBD1; cdr3_aa: CASSPDRAEQYF; cdr3_nt: TGTGCCAGCAGTCCAGACAGGGCCGAGCAGTACTTC
j_call: TRBJ2-5; clone_size: few; v_call: TRBV7-9; d_call: .; cdr3_aa: CASSLAGRVETQYF; cdr3_nt: TGTGCCAGCAGCTTAGCCGGTAGGGTGGAGACCCAGTACTTC
j_call: TRBJ1-2; clone_size: .; v_call: TRBV7-2; d_call: TRBD1; cdr3_aa: CASSSGTGCTF; cdr3_nt: TGTGCCAGCAGCTCTGGGACAGGATGCACCTTC
j_call: TRBJ2-2; clone_size: few; v_call: TRBV12-3/TRBV12-4; d_call: .; cdr3_aa: CASSTGRGVTGELFF; cdr3_nt: TGTGCCAGCAGTACAGGGAGAGGGGTGACCGGGGAGCTGTTTTTT
j_call: TRBJ1-6; clone_size: few; v_call: TRBV7-8; d_call: .; cdr3_aa: CASSLATGPGPLHF; cdr3_nt: TGTGCCAGCAGCTTAGCGACGGGCCCGGGACCCCTCCACTTT
j_call: TRBJ2-2; clone_size: few; v_call: TRBV6-2/TRBV6-3; d_call: TRBD2; cdr3_aa: CASRTDNWPGLAGVITGELFF; cdr3_nt: TGTGCCAGCAGAACAGACAATTGGCCGGGTCTAGCGGGAGTTATCACCGGGGAGCTGTTTTTT
j_call: TRBJ2-1; clone_size: many; v_call: TRBV20-1; d_call: TRBD2; cdr3_aa: CSANLAGGFANEQFF; cdr3_nt: TGCAGTGCTAACCTAGCGGGAGGTTTTGCCAATGAGCAGTTCTTC
j_call: TRBJ2-7; clone_size: .; v_call: TRBV28; d_call: .; cdr3_aa: CASSSTPDATSHEQYF; cdr3_nt: TGTGCCAGCAGTTCAACCCCTGACGCCACATCCCACGAGCAGTACTTC
j_call: TRBJ2-1; clone_size: few; v_call: TRBV3-1; d_call: TRBD2; cdr3_aa: CASSRLAGGLNEQFF; cdr3_nt: TGTGCCAGCAGCCGGCTAGCGGGGGGGCTCAATGAGCAGTTCTTC
j_call: TRBJ2-1; clone_size: few; v_call: TRBV6-5; d_call: .; cdr3_aa: CASSYSGLNYNEQFF; cdr3_nt: TGTGCCAGCAGTTATAGTGGACTAAACTACAATGAGCAGTTCTTC
j_call: TRBJ2-5; clone_size: few; v_call: TRBV6-2/TRBV6-3; d_call: TRBD2; cdr3_aa: CASDAGGIQETQYF; cdr3_nt: TGTGCCAGCGACGCGGGAGGGATCCAAGAGACCCAGTACTTC
j_call: TRBJ2-5; clone_size: few; v_call: TRBV7-2; d_call: .; cdr3_aa: CASSFGTSQETQYF; cdr3_nt: TGTGCCAGCAGCTTCGGGACTTCCCAAGAGACCCAGTACTTC
j_call: TRBJ2-7; clone_size: .; v_call: TRBV6-1; d_call: .; cdr3_aa: CASSPTSGGAWKYF; cdr3_nt: TGTGCCAGCAGCCCGACCTCGGGGGGCGCGTGGAAGTACTTC
j_call: TRBJ2-1; clone_size: .; v_call: TRBV5-1; d_call: TRBD2; cdr3_aa: CASSWTSGHNNEQFF; cdr3_nt: TGCGCCAGCAGCTGGACTAGCGGGCATAACAATGAGCAGTTCTTC
j_call: TRBJ2-5; clone_size: .; v_call: TRBV29-1; d_call: .; cdr3_aa: CSALLDGGRQETQYF; cdr3_nt: TGCAGCGCCCTTTTGGACGGCGGCCGCCAAGAGACCCAGTACTTC
j_call: TRBJ2-5; clone_size: .; v_call: TRBV9; d_call: TRBD2; cdr3_aa: CASSGGGYQETQYF; cdr3_nt: TGTGCCAGCAGCGGCGGGGGGTACCAAGAGACCCAGTACTTC
j_call: TRBJ2-4; clone_size: few; v_call: TRBV20-1; d_call: .; cdr3_aa: CSLYRKNIQYF; cdr3_nt: TGCAGTCTTTACAGGAAAAACATTCAGTACTTC
j_call: TRBJ2-1; clone_size: few; v_call: TRBV12-3/TRBV12-4; d_call: .; cdr3_aa: CASSPGVWPSYNEQFF; cdr3_nt: TGTGCCAGCAGCCCCGGGGTGTGGCCTTCCTACAATGAGCAGTTCTTC
j_call: TRBJ2-7; clone_size: many; v_call: TRBV29-1; d_call: .; cdr3_aa: CSVVSGSYEQYF; cdr3_nt: TGCAGCGTTGTGAGCGGCTCCTACGAGCAGTACTTC
j_call: TRBJ2-1; clone_size: few; v_call: TRBV20-1; d_call: TRBD1; cdr3_aa: CSARGGQGSYNEQFF; cdr3_nt: TGCAGTGCTAGAGGTGGACAGGGCTCCTACAATGAGCAGTTCTTC
j_call: TRBJ2-7; clone_size: .; v_call: TRBV29-1; d_call: .; cdr3_aa: CSGREGSGEQYF; cdr3_nt: TGCAGCGGACGGGAAGGGAGCGGCGAGCAGTACTTC
j_call: TRBJ1-5; clone_size: few; v_call: TRBV3-1; d_call: .; cdr3_aa: CASSQMATGGQPQHF; cdr3_nt: TGTGCCAGCAGCCAAATGGCGACGGGAGGTCAGCCCCAGCATTTT
j_call: TRBJ2-1; clone_size: .; v_call: TRBV7-3; d_call: TRBD1; cdr3_aa: CASSSSGGEQFF; cdr3_nt: TGTGCCAGCAGCTCTTCAGGGGGCGAGCAGTTCTTC
j_call: TRBJ2-2; clone_size: .; v_call: TRBV4-2; d_call: .; cdr3_aa: CASSPGETLLGLGELFF; cdr3_nt: TGTGCCAGCAGCCCCGGGGAGACTCTCCTCGGGTTAGGGGAGCTGTTTTTT
j_call: TRBJ2-1; clone_size: .; v_call: TRBV29-1; d_call: TRBD2; cdr3_aa: CSGTSGSPISEQFF; cdr3_nt: TGCAGCGGGACTAGCGGGAGCCCCATAAGTGAGCAGTTCTTC
j_call: TRBJ2-3; clone_size: .; v_call: TRBV20-1; d_call: TRBD2; cdr3_aa: CSARVLAGDTQYF; cdr3_nt: TGCAGTGCTAGGGTCCTAGCGGGAGATACGCAGTATTTT
j_call: TRBJ2-3; clone_size: .; v_call: TRBV29-1; d_call: .; cdr3_aa: CSVDGELGTASTDTQYF; cdr3_nt: TGCAGCGTTGATGGGGAGCTTGGCACAGCTAGCACAGATACGCAGTATTTT
j_call: TRBJ2-7; clone_size: .; v_call: TRBV12-3/TRBV12-4; d_call: TRBD1; cdr3_aa: CASSFQGAAYF; cdr3_nt: TGTGCCAGCAGTTTTCAGGGGGCGGCGTACTTC
j_call: TRBJ2-1; clone_size: few; v_call: TRBV29-1; d_call: .; cdr3_aa: CSVEVRDSRSYNEQFF; cdr3_nt: TGCAGCGTTGAAGTTCGGGACTCCCGGTCCTACAATGAGCAGTTCTTC
j_call: TRBJ2-2; clone_size: few; v_call: TRBV6-5; d_call: TRBD2; cdr3_aa: CASRLLAATGELFF; cdr3_nt: TGTGCCAGCAGATTACTAGCGGCCACCGGGGAGCTGTTTTTT
j_call: TRBJ1-5; clone_size: .; v_call: TRBV4-1; d_call: TRBD1; cdr3_aa: CASSQDPAGGNQPQHF; cdr3_nt: TGCGCCAGCAGCCAAGATCCGGCAGGGGGTAATCAGCCCCAGCATTTT
j_call: TRBJ2-1; clone_size: .; v_call: TRBV20-1; d_call: .; cdr3_aa: CSALLGGPYDEQFF; cdr3_nt: TGCAGTGCTCTGCTAGGGGGTCCTTACGATGAGCAGTTCTTC
j_call: TRBJ2-1; clone_size: .; v_call: TRBV24-1; d_call: .; cdr3_aa: CATSENSGSYNEQFF; cdr3_nt: TGTGCCACCAGTGAGAACTCCGGGTCCTACAATGAGCAGTTCTTC
j_call: TRBJ2-5; clone_size: .; v_call: TRBV11-2; d_call: .; cdr3_aa: CASIPFLAQETQYF; cdr3_nt: TGTGCCAGCATCCCCTTTCTGGCACAAGAGACCCAGTACTTC
j_call: TRBJ2-5; clone_size: many; v_call: TRBV6-1; d_call: .; cdr3_aa: CASSPLGPGTQYF; cdr3_nt: TGTGCCAGCAGTCCACTAGGGCCGGGGACCCAGTACTTC
j_call: TRBJ2-2; clone_size: .; v_call: TRBV28; d_call: TRBD2; cdr3_aa: CASSFVVLAGYTGELFF; cdr3_nt: TGTGCCAGCAGTTTCGTGGTTTTAGCGGGGTACACCGGGGAGCTGTTTTTT
j_call: TRBJ2-7; clone_size: many; v_call: TRBV10-3; d_call: .; cdr3_aa: CAISAGDSYEQYF; cdr3_nt: TGTGCCATCAGTGCGGGGGACTCCTACGAGCAGTACTTC
j_call: TRBJ2-7; clone_size: .; v_call: TRBV20-1; d_call: .; cdr3_aa: CSATNRVSPYEQYF; cdr3_nt: TGCAGTGCTACGAACAGGGTTAGCCCCTACGAGCAGTACTTC
j_call: TRBJ2-3; clone_size: few; v_call: TRBV5-1; d_call: TRBD2; cdr3_aa: CASSLELAGKHDTQYF; cdr3_nt: TGCGCCAGCAGCTTGGAACTAGCGGGGAAGCATGATACGCAGTATTTT
j_call: TRBJ1-5; clone_size: few; v_call: TRBV10-3; d_call: TRBD1; cdr3_aa: CAISRDSSNQPQHF; cdr3_nt: TGTGCCATCAGTAGGGACAGCAGCAATCAGCCCCAGCATTTT
j_call: TRBJ1-1; clone_size: many; v_call: TRBV7-9; d_call: .; cdr3_aa: CASSFARGMNTEAFF; cdr3_nt: TGTGCCAGCAGCTTCGCCAGGGGCATGAACACTGAAGCTTTCTTT
j_call: TRBJ1-2; clone_size: few; v_call: TRBV3-1; d_call: .; cdr3_aa: CASSPRRRDHGYTF; cdr3_nt: TGTGCCAGCAGCCCAAGACGAAGGGATCATGGCTACACCTTC
j_call: TRBJ2-7; clone_size: many; v_call: TRBV15; d_call: .; cdr3_aa: CATSRGSLDSSYEQYF; cdr3_nt: TGTGCCACCAGCAGAGGTAGCCTCGACAGTTCCTACGAGCAGTACTTC
j_call: TRBJ2-7; clone_size: few; v_call: TRBV5-8; d_call: .; cdr3_aa: CASSLGDFYEQYF; cdr3_nt: TGTGCCAGCAGCTTGGGGGACTTCTACGAGCAGTACTTC
j_call: TRBJ1-1; clone_size: .; v_call: TRBV20-1; d_call: .; cdr3_aa: CSARIPRTEANTEAFF; cdr3_nt: TGCAGTGCTAGGATCCCCAGGACCGAGGCTAACACTGAAGCTTTCTTT
j_call: TRBJ2-3; clone_size: few; v_call: TRBV5-1; d_call: .; cdr3_aa: CASSEGPSVDTQYF; cdr3_nt: TGCGCCAGCAGCGAGGGACCAAGCGTAGATACGCAGTATTTT
j_call: TRBJ2-1; clone_size: .; v_call: TRBV5-6; d_call: .; cdr3_aa: CASSQNSPEQFF; cdr3_nt: TGTGCCAGCAGCCAGAACAGTCCCGAGCAGTTCTTC
j_call: TRBJ2-1; clone_size: few; v_call: TRBV6-5; d_call: .; cdr3_aa: CASSYSGTHGEFF; cdr3_nt: TGTGCCAGCAGTTACTCCGGGACCCACGGGGAGTTCTTC
j_call: TRBJ2-7; clone_size: few; v_call: TRBV27; d_call: .; cdr3_aa: CASSSLGPDSGISYEQYF; cdr3_nt: TGTGCCAGCAGTTCCCTCGGGCCAGACTCAGGGATTTCCTACGAGCAGTACTTC
j_call: TRBJ1-3; clone_size: many; v_call: TRBV6-1; d_call: .; cdr3_aa: CASRDRSPGGNTIYF; cdr3_nt: TGTGCCAGCAGAGACAGGTCCCCGGGAGGAAACACCATATATTTT
j_call: TRBJ1-2; clone_size: .; v_call: TRBV29-1; d_call: .; cdr3_aa: CSVADPGSSYTF; cdr3_nt: TGCAGCGTTGCGGACCCAGGGTCCAGCTACACCTTC